Following are 18 T cell receptor beta chains from one sample sequenced in a study of blood T cell repertoires in COVID-19. The protocol was immunoSEQ multiplex PCR, while the TCRdb copy is restricted to in-frame clones and leaves out a portion. Here the sample spans about 520,000 clones, 70% to 90% being singletons. The sequenced material came from peripheral blood. These receptors were taken from a human donor in a cohort sampled during active COVID-19.

The V gene is TRBV5-3, the J gene TRBJ2-3; no clear D gene. TRBV5-3 has ORF status, its function being uncertain. The germline V and J ends were trimmed by 7 bases and 0 bases, with 9 bases remaining between them. The CDR3 length is 13 residues. CDR3: CARPGLSTDTQYF. In DNA, the CDR3 is TGTGCCAGACCTGGGCTTAGCACAGATACGCAGTATTTT.

CDR3 protein: CASSGTALSGANVLTF. CDR3 in DNA: TGTGCCAGCAGTGGAACAGCTCTCTCTGGGGCCAACGTCCTGACTTTC. The chain couples TRBV6-1 to TRBJ2-6; D unclear. Trimming took 4 bases from V and 0 from J, leaving 10 bases between them. The CDR3 consists of 16 residues. Germline CDR1 and CDR2: MNHNS and SASEGT.

V is TRBV7-9 and J is TRBJ1-5; tentatively, D is TRBD1 (5 bases). This CDR3 is 15 amino acids long. Germline CDR1 reads SEHNR; CDR2 reads FQNEAQ (reference sequence). The germline V and J ends were trimmed by 7 bases and 5 bases, with 18 bases remaining between them. CDR3 loop: CASTMTGAGDQPQHF. Here the CDR3 DNA reads TGTGCCAGCACCATGACGGGAGCGGGGGATCAGCCCCAGCATTTT.

V gene TRBV5-1 combines with J gene TRBJ2-5, with a weak D call TRBD1 (6 bases). This CDR3 spans 15 amino acids. From germline, CDR1 is SGHRS and CDR2 YFSETQ. V shed 1 base and J shed 1 base, with 11 bases lying between them. The CDR3 is CASSLIRQVQETQYF. CDR3 DNA: TGCGCCAGCAGCTTGATCAGACAGGTCCAAGAGACCCAGTACTTC.

The chain recombines TRBV24-1 with TRBJ2-7; no reliable D call. Germline V gives CDR1 KGHDR, CDR2 SFDVKD. The CDR3 spans 16 residues. The V gene lost 0 bases and the J gene lost 0 bases, with 11 bases spanning the gap. This CDR3 is CATSDLHRGASYEQYF. CDR3 DNA: TGTGCCACCAGTGATTTGCACCGCGGTGCCTCCTACGAGCAGTACTTC.

On this clone itself: At the DNA level, this CDR3 is encoded by other sequences in the same sample as well. V usage is TRBV30 and J usage is TRBJ1-1; 9 bases agree with TRBD1. Germline assignment: CDR1 GTSNPN and CDR2 SVGIG (reference sequence). The length of the CDR3 is 13 residues. After removal of 3 bases from V and 1 base from J, the junction contained 0 bases not matched to a gene. CDR3: CAWRGQGNTEAFF. The CDR3 DNA sequence: TGTGCCTGGAGGGGACAGGGGAACACTGAAGCTTTCTTT.

The chain combines TRBV24-1 with TRBJ2-7; TRBD1 aligns across 11 bases. The CDR3 runs 15 residues. With 3 bases clipped from V and 2 bases from J, the junction kept 2 bases outside the gene matches. In germline, CDR1 is KGHDR, CDR2 SFDVKD. As DNA, the CDR3 is TGTGCCACCAGTGATCCGGGACAGGGGGCCTACGAGCAGTACTTC. Its protein product is CATSDPGQGAYEQYF.

The rearrangement links TRBV9 to TRBJ2-2; the match to TRBD2 covers 8 bases. CDR3 size: 18 residues. The germline gives CDR1 SGDLS, CDR2 YYNGEE. V was clipped by 0 bases and J by 3 bases; unmatched bases: 10. DNA of the CDR3: TGTGCCAGCAGCGTAGAAGGTAGCGGGGTTCCCCACACCGGGGAGCTGTTTTTT. Its protein product is CASSVEGSGVPHTGELFF.

The genes are TRBV27 and TRBJ2-7, with a possible D match to TRBD1 (6 bases). This CDR3 is built from 16 residues. V lost 3 bases and J 2 bases, leaving 17 bases between the germline ends. Germline V gene lookup returns CDR1 MNHEY and CDR2 SMNVEV (reference sequence). The CDR3 DNA follows: TGTGCCAGCAGTTTTTCAACAGGGTTTACCACCTACGAGCAGTACTTC. It is translated as CASSFSTGFTTYEQYF.

In the case of this clone: An end of the junction differs from the germline gene, which may be a read error. V usage is TRBV19 and J usage is TRBJ2-7, with a tentative D call TRBD2 (5 bases). This CDR3 region has 10 residues. Germline CDR1 LNHDA, CDR2 SQIVND (reference sequence). Here the CDR3 reads CATRRQPQNF. The CDR3 nucleotides are TGTGCCACCCGGAGGCAGCCCCAGAACTTC.

The gene calls are TRBV9 and TRBJ2-2; 8 positions match TRBD1. The CDR3 is 15 residues long. The germline CDR1 and CDR2 sequences are SGDLS and YYNGEE. The V gene end was trimmed by 3 bases and the J gene end by 4 bases; junction bases not matched to a gene: 5. The CDR3 coding sequence is TGTGCCAGCAGCGGTTTAACAGGGGGCACCGGGGAGCTGTTTTTT. Amino acids: CASSGLTGGTGELFF.

This chain connects TRBV6-5 to TRBJ1-5, with D uncertain. CDR1 is MNHEY, CDR2 SVGAGI, per germline. The length of the CDR3 is 13 residues. V shed 5 bases and J shed 6 bases, with 11 bases lying between them. The CDR3, as DNA: TGTGCCAGCAGTCCTCCCCGAGTTCAGCCCCAGCATTTT. As protein: CASSPPRVQPQHF.

The V gene is TRBV2, the J gene TRBJ2-2; 9 positions match TRBD2. This CDR3 is built from 16 residues. Trimming took 6 bases from V and 0 from J; bases not matched to a gene: 5. Germline CDR1 is SNHLY and CDR2 is FYNNEI. CDR3 sequence (DNA): TGTGCCAGCAGCCAGACTAGCGGCGCGAACACCGGGGAGCTGTTTTTT. Its protein is CASSQTSGANTGELFF.

This chain links TRBV19 with TRBJ2-2; 9 bases agree with TRBD1. Germline-derived CDR1 and CDR2 are LNHDA and SQIVND (reference sequence). This CDR3 is built from 18 residues. Trimming took 5 bases from V and 2 from J; bases not matched to a gene: 12. CDR3: CASSPGQGKVLNTGELFF. As DNA, the CDR3 is TGTGCCAGTAGTCCCGGACAGGGGAAGGTGCTAAACACCGGGGAGCTGTTTTTT.

CDR3 sequence reads: CASRRGDGWNEQFF. The CDR3 nucleotides are TGTGCCTCCAGGCGCGGGGATGGGTGGAATGAGCAGTTCTTC. This chain uses TRBV6-5 with TRBJ2-1; D is possibly TRBD2 (6 bases). Per the germline V gene, CDR1 is MNHEY and CDR2 is SVGAGI. The CDR3 has 14 amino acids. V dropped 11 bases and J dropped 7 bases, with 21 bases sitting between them.

This clone occurred a few times. V and J are TRBV5-1 and TRBJ1-6, with a weak D call TRBD1 (5 bases). Trimming cost V 7 bases and J 10 bases, with 21 bases left between them. Looked up from germline, CDR1 is SGHRS and CDR2 is YFSETQ. This CDR3 has 15 amino acids. DNA for the CDR3: TGCGCCAGCGCCTTTGGAGGGAATAGGGACTCACCCCTCCACTTT. It encodes CASAFGGNRDSPLHF.

The chain carries TRBV24-1 and TRBJ2-5; 7 nucleotides agree with TRBD1. This CDR3 spans 15 amino acids. Trimming took 9 bases from V and 4 from J; bases not matched to a gene: 13. The V gene's germline CDR1 is KGHDR and CDR2 SFDVKD. The CDR3 sequence is CATRKGAPPAETQYF. The CDR3 DNA follows: TGTGCCACCCGGAAGGGGGCGCCGCCAGCAGAGACCCAGTACTTC.

This chain joins TRBV15 and TRBJ2-1, with 9 positions matching TRBD2. After removal of 8 bases from V and 4 bases from J, the junction contained 3 bases not matched to a gene. The germline V gene has CDR1 LNHNV and CDR2 YYDKDF (reference sequence). CDR3 length: 13 residues. In nucleotides, the CDR3 is TGTGCCACCGGACTAGCGATGTACAATGAGCAGTTCTTC. Protein sequence: CATGLAMYNEQFF.